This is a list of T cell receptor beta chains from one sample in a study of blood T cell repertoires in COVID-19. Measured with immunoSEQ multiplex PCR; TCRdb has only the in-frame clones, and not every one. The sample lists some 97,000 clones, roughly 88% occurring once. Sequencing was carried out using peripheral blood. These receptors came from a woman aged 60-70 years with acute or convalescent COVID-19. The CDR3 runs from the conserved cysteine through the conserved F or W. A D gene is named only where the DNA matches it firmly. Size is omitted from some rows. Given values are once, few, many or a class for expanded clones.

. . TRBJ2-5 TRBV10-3 CAISESGSKETQYF TGTGCCATCAGTGAAAGCGGTAGCAAAGAGACCCAGTACTTC
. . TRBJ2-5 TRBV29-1 CSVAPTQETQYF TGCAGCGTTGCTCCTACCCAAGAGACCCAGTACTTC
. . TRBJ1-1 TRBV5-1 CASSEDSVRTEAFF TGCGCCAGCAGCGAAGACAGCGTTCGCACTGAAGCTTTCTTT
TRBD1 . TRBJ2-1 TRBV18 CASSLSGTGTYNEQFF TGTGCCAGCTCACTTTCCGGGACAGGGACTTACAATGAGCAGTTCTTC
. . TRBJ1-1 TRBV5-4 CASREDNPMNTEAFF TGTGCCAGCAGAGAGGACAATCCCATGAACACTGAAGCTTTCTTT
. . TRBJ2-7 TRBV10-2 CASSEIAYDYEQYF TGCGCCAGCAGTGAAATAGCTTACGACTACGAGCAGTACTTC
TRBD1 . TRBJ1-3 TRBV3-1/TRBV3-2 CASSQEGTGWGNTIYF TGTGCCAGCAGCCAAGAGGGGACAGGGTGGGGAAACACCATATATTTT
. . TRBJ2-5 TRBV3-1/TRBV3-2 CASTGRVKETQYF TGTGCCAGCACCGGGAGAGTTAAAGAGACCCAGTACTTC
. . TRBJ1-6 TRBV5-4 CASSLVGAYNSPLHF TGTGCCAGCAGCTTGGTAGGGGCCTATAATTCACCCCTCCACTTT
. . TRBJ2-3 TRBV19 CASSSDPSLDTDTQYF TGTGCCAGTAGTTCCGACCCCTCTCTAGACACAGATACGCAGTATTTT
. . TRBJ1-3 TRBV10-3 CAISETANSGNTIYF TGTGCCATCAGTGAGACTGCTAACTCTGGAAACACCATATATTTT
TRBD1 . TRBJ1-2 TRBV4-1 CASSQFSGGAGGYTF TGCGCCAGCAGCCAATTCTCAGGGGGCGCGGGTGGCTACACCTTC
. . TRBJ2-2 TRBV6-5 CASTWGGDTGELFF TGTGCCAGCACCTGGGGCGGTGACACCGGGGAGCTGTTTTTT
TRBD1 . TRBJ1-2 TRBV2 CASIGDRQLYGYTF TGTGCCAGCATCGGGGACAGGCAGCTCTATGGCTACACCTTC
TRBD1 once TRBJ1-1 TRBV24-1 CATSVATGAGTEAFF TGTGCCACCAGTGTCGCGACAGGGGCGGGCACTGAAGCTTTCTTT
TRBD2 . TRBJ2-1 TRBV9 CASSALAGAYNEQFF TGTGCCAGCAGCGCGCTAGCGGGCGCCTACAATGAGCAGTTCTTC
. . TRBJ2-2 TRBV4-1 CASSQGSLSKTGELFF TGCGCCAGCAGCCAGGGTAGCCTCTCTAAGACCGGGGAGCTGTTTTTT
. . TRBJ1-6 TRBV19 CASSPAQGNSPLHF TGTGCCAGTAGCCCTGCCCAGGGGAATTCACCCCTCCACTTT
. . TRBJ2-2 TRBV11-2 CASSLSGLRTGELFF TGTGCCAGCAGCTTGAGCGGGTTGAGGACCGGGGAGCTGTTTTTT
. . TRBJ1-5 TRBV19 CASTPSLNQPQHF TGTGCCAGTACCCCGTCCCTAAATCAGCCCCAGCATTTT
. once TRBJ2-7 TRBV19 CASSIALSGEQYF TGTGCCAGTAGTATAGCCCTGTCCGGGGAGCAGTACTTC
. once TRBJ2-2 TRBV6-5 CASRLTGPNTGELFF TGTGCCAGCAGATTGACAGGACCGAACACCGGGGAGCTGTTTTTT
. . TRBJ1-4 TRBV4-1 CASSQSDSTNEKLFF TGCGCCAGCAGCCAATCGGACAGCACTAATGAAAAACTGTTTTTT
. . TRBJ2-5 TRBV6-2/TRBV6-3 CASSPREETQYF TGTGCCAGCAGTCCCAGGGAAGAGACCCAGTACTTC
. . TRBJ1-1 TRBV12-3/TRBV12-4 CASRPQVYTEAFF TGTGCCAGCAGACCACAGGTTTACACTGAAGCTTTCTTT
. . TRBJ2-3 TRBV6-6 CASSPQADTQYF TGTGCCAGCAGTCCCCAGGCAGATACGCAGTATTTT
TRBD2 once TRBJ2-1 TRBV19 CASSTSILAGGPTNEQFF TGTGCCAGTAGTACTTCCATCCTAGCGGGAGGGCCGACGAATGAGCAGTTCTTC
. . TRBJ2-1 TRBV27 CASSLRLASYNEQFF TGTGCCAGCAGTTTACGCCTGGCTTCCTACAATGAGCAGTTCTTC
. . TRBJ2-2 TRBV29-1 CSVSNTYTGELFF TGCAGCGTTTCCAACACGTACACCGGGGAGCTGTTTTTT
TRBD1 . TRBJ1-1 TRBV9 CASSGGTGDYTEAFF TGTGCCAGCAGCGGAGGGACAGGTGACTACACTGAAGCTTTCTTT
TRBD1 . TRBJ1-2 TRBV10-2 CASNGGQGDGYTF TGCGCCAGCAATGGCGGACAGGGTGATGGCTACACCTTC
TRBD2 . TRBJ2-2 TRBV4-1 CASSQDGLAGGPGELFF TGCGCCAGCAGCCAAGATGGGCTAGCGGGAGGACCCGGGGAGCTGTTTTTT
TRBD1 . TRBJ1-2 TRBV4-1 CASSQGDRDRGNGYTF TGCGCCAGCAGCCAGGGAGACCGGGACAGGGGAAATGGCTACACCTTC
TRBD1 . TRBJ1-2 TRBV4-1 CASSLGQGLSNYGYTF TGCGCCAGCAGCCTCGGACAGGGCCTATCTAACTATGGCTACACCTTC
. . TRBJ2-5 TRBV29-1 CSVEDPGLSETQYF TGCAGCGTTGAAGATCCCGGGTTAAGTGAGACCCAGTACTTC
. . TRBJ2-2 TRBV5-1 CASMAGGGTGELFF TGCGCCAGCATGGCAGGGGGAGGCACCGGGGAGCTGTTTTTT
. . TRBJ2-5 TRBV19 CASSMAYQETQYF TGTGCCAGTAGTATGGCATATCAAGAGACCCAGTACTTC
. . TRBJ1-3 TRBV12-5 CASGFSPHNSIYF TGTGCTAGTGGTTTTTCCCCTCATAACTCCATATATTTT
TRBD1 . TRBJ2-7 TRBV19 CASSPGTGGSYEQYF TGTGCCAGTAGCCCTGGGACAGGGGGCTCCTACGAGCAGTACTTC
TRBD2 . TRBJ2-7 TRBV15 CATSGGGGRTYEQYF TGTGCCACCAGCGGGGGGGGCGGGAGGACCTACGAGCAGTACTTC
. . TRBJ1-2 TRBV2 CASSETGGAYGYTF TGTGCCAGCAGTGAAACGGGGGGCGCCTATGGCTACACCTTC
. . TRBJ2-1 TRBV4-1 CASSRISGDYEQFF TGCGCCAGCAGCCGAATTTCAGGGGATTATGAGCAGTTCTTC
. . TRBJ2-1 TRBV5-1 CASSLVGGTSYNEQFF TGCGCCAGCAGCTTAGTAGGCGGGACCTCCTACAATGAGCAGTTCTTC
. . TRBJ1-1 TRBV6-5 CASSYSPRGEAFF TGTGCCAGCAGTTACTCCCCTAGGGGAGAAGCTTTCTTT
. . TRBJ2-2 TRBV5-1 CASSLWGGITGELFF TGCGCCAGCAGCTTGTGGGGGGGCATCACCGGGGAGCTGTTTTTT
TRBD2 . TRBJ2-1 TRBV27 CASRFSGGNEQFF TGTGCCAGCCGATTTAGCGGGGGCAATGAGCAGTTCTTC
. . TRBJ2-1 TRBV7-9 CASSLVRRDKGEQFF TGTGCCAGCAGCTTGGTCCGGCGGGATAAGGGTGAGCAGTTCTTC
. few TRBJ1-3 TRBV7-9 CALQKGNTIYF TGTGCCCTTCAGAAAGGAAACACCATATATTTT
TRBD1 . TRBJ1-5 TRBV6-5 CASSFTDRGSNQPQHF TGTGCCAGCAGTTTCACGGACAGGGGAAGCAATCAGCCCCAGCATTTT
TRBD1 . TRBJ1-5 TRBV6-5 CATRTGNQPQHF TGTGCCACCCGGACAGGGAATCAGCCCCAGCATTTT
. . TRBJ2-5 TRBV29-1 CSVDLTGQETQYF TGCAGCGTTGATTTGACAGGACAAGAGACCCAGTACTTC
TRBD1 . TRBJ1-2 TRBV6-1 CASSEALSQGYGYTF TGTGCCAGCAGTGAAGCGCTATCACAGGGGTATGGCTACACCTTC
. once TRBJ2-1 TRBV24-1 CATSEGLHNEQFF TGTGCCACCAGTGAGGGCCTTCACAATGAGCAGTTCTTC
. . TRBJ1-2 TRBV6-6 CASRQTGLSPNYGYTF TGTGCCAGCAGACAGACAGGATTGAGTCCTAACTATGGCTACACCTTC
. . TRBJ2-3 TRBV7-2 CASSFLARHTDTQYF TGTGCCAGCAGCTTTCTAGCGCGCCACACAGATACGCAGTATTTT